Below are 18 T cell receptor beta chains sequenced from a single sample in a study of blood T cell repertoires in COVID-19. The method was immunoSEQ multiplex PCR; TCRdb's version includes in-frame clones alone and lacks a portion of them. This sample has approximately 300,000 clones, with about nine tenths found just once. Sequences were obtained from PBMCs or T cells enriched from blood (not recorded which). These TCRs come from a woman aged 18-30 years who had recovered from COVID-19.

The chain carries TRBV5-4 and TRBJ2-3, with 7 bases aligning to TRBD2. CDR1 and CDR2 (germline): SGHNT, YYREEE (reference sequence). The junction had 6 bases not matched to a gene; V was cut back by 0 bases and J by 2 bases. This CDR3 spans 16 amino acids. In nucleotides, the CDR3 is TGTGCCAGCAGCTTGGAGCTAGCGGAGCCCACAGATACGCAGTATTTT. Residues: CASSLELAEPTDTQYF.

CDR3 in DNA: TGTGCCAGCAGCCCACTCGTTAGTAGCGGGAGCTCCTACAATGAGCAGTTCTTC. Its translation is CASSPLVSSGSSYNEQFF. The gene calls are TRBV7-8 and TRBJ2-1, with 9 nucleotides matching TRBD2. Germline assignment: CDR1 SGHVS and CDR2 FQNEAQ. The CDR3 spans 18 residues. Unmatched junction bases numbered 11, after V lost 5 bases and J lost 0 bases.

The chain uses TRBV6-5 and TRBJ2-7; tentatively, D is TRBD1 (6 bases). Germline V gene lookup returns CDR1 MNHEY and CDR2 SVGAGI. This CDR3 spans 14 amino acids. V was pared by 6 bases and J by 0 bases, with 12 bases between. The CDR3 loop reads CASSDRPGSYEQYF. The CDR3 DNA sequence: TGTGCCAGCAGCGACAGGCCCGGCTCCTACGAGCAGTACTTC.

V and J are TRBV7-9 and TRBJ2-5, with 8 bases lining up with TRBD2. The V and J ends lost 2 bases and 4 bases, in that order; junction bases with no gene match: 6. The CDR3 totals 15 residues. From germline, CDR1 is SEHNR and CDR2 FQNEAQ (reference sequence). In DNA, the CDR3 is TGTGCCAGCAGCTTAATTGCGGGGGGAGGAGAGACCCAGTACTTC. Translated: CASSLIAGGGETQYF.

The rearrangement joins TRBV30 to TRBJ2-7; perhaps TRBD2 as D (5 bases). V lost 4 bases, J lost 5 bases, and 12 bases lay in between. The CDR3 contains 12 residues. Germline V CDR1 and CDR2: GTSNPN, SVGIG (reference sequence). The CDR3 DNA is TGTGCCTGGAATGAGGGTGGCCACGAGCAGTACTTC. It codes for CAWNEGGHEQYF. The variable domain in full, with the rest retrieved from reference TRBV30 and TRBJ2-7, is SQTIHQWPATLVQPVGSPLSLECTVEGTSNPNLYWYRQAAGRGLQLLFYSVGIGQISSEVPQNLSASRPQDRQFILSSKKLLLSDSGFYLCAWNEGGHEQYFGPGTRLTVT.

The genes are TRBV30 and TRBJ2-7; weak D call: TRBD2 (6 bases). V was trimmed by 5 bases and J by 1 base, leaving 6 bases between them. The CDR3 extends over 11 amino acids. Germline assignment: CDR1 GTSNPN and CDR2 SVGIG (reference sequence). CDR3 sequence: CAWGRSYEQYF. CDR3 DNA: TGTGCCTGGGGGAGGTCCTACGAGCAGTACTTC.

The V call is TRBV7-9, the J call TRBJ2-7, with D hard to call. V lost 5 bases and J 5 bases, leaving 13 bases between the germline ends. Per germline, CDR1 SEHNR and CDR2 FQNEAQ (reference sequence). This CDR3 comprises 13 residues. The CDR3: CASSPNFSHEQYF. DNA of the CDR3: TGTGCCAGCAGCCCTAATTTTTCGCACGAGCAGTACTTC. The full variable domain, with the rest looked up from reference TRBV7-9 and TRBJ2-7, is DTGVSQNPRHKITKRGQNVTFRCDPISEHNRLYWYRQTLGQGPEFLTYFQNEAQLEKSRLLSDRFSAERPKGSFSTLEIQRTEQGDSAMYLCASSPNFSHEQYFGPGTRLTVT.

The chain carries TRBV5-1 and TRBJ1-3, with D tentatively TRBD1 (5 bases). V was pared by 4 bases and J by 0 bases, with 11 bases between. Germline V gives CDR1 SGHRS, CDR2 YFSETQ. The CDR3 spans 15 residues. The CDR3 DNA reads as TGCGCCAGCAGCCTGACAGCACCCTCTGGAAACACCATATATTTT. This sequence encodes CASSLTAPSGNTIYF. The full variable domain, its missing parts supplied by reference TRBV5-1 and TRBJ1-3, is KAGVTQTPRYLIKTRGQQVTLSCSPISGHRSVSWYQQTPGQGLQFLFEYFSETQRNKGNFPGRFSGRQFSNSRSEMNVSTLELGDSALYLCASSLTAPSGNTIYFGEGSWLTVV.

This sequence joins TRBV5-1 and TRBJ2-1; no clear D. The germline CDR1 and CDR2 sequences are SGHRS and YFSETQ. Deletions cut 1 base from V and 0 bases from J, with 8 bases between. The CDR3 has 15 amino acids. Written as DNA, the CDR3 is TGCGCCAGCAGCTTGAGCAGGAACTCCTACAATGAGCAGTTCTTC. Amino acid sequence: CASSLSRNSYNEQFF.

This chain uses TRBV27 with TRBJ2-1; TRBD2 matches at 7 bases. The CDR3 totals 15 residues. V shed 3 bases, J shed 3 bases, and the junction held 5 bases outside the gene matches. Germline V lookup: CDR1 MNHEY, CDR2 SMNVEV (reference sequence). The CDR3 bases are TGTGCCAGCAGTTTCTACGGGAGGAACTACAATGAGCAGTTCTTC. It is translated as CASSFYGRNYNEQFF.

The chain links TRBV29-1 to TRBJ1-1; D is unclear. CDR3 length equals 12 residues. Germline loops: CDR1 SQVTM, CDR2 ANQGSEA. The germline V and J ends were trimmed by 0 bases and 5 bases, with 7 bases remaining between them. The CDR3: CSVEDAGTEAFF. The CDR3, as DNA: TGCAGCGTTGAAGATGCGGGGACTGAAGCTTTCTTT. The complete variable domain, with remaining parts taken from reference TRBV29-1 and TRBJ1-1, reads SAVISQKPSRDICQRGTSLTIQCQVDSQVTMMFWYRQQPGQSLTLIATANQGSEATYESGFVIDKFPISRPNLTFSTLTVSNMSPEDSSIYLCSVEDAGTEAFFGQGTRLTVV.

V gene TRBV25-1 combines with J gene TRBJ1-1; 11 nucleotides line up with TRBD1. V lost 2 bases and J lost 8; bases outside the gene matches: 1. The CDR3 loop spans 13 amino acids. Germline V gene lookup returns CDR1 MGHDK and CDR2 SYGVNS. CDR3 coding DNA: TGTGCCAGCAGTGAACGGGACAGGGGGGAAGCTTTCTTT. It yields the protein CASSERDRGEAFF.

This rearrangement joins TRBV28 to TRBJ1-1, with 7 nucleotides matching TRBD1. Germline loops: CDR1 MDHEN, CDR2 SYDVKM. The CDR3 covers 15 residues. The V segment lost 4 bases and the J segment 1 base; nucleotides outside the gene matches: 6. DNA for the CDR3: TGTGCCAGCAGTTCCCCAGGGGGAGGGAACACTGAAGCTTTCTTT. It is translated as CASSSPGGGNTEAFF.

The chain joins TRBV2 to TRBJ1-5; 10 nucleotides agree with TRBD1. This CDR3 has 14 residues. Germline CDR1 SNHLY, CDR2 FYNNEI. Losses at the gene ends were 5 bases for V and 5 bases for J; bases not matched to a gene: 3. CDR3 in DNA: TGTGCCAGCAGTCGACAGGGGGCGGATCAGCCCCAGCATTTT. It encodes CASSRQGADQPQHF.

This rearrangement joins TRBV5-1 to TRBJ2-1, with TRBD2 matching 9 bases. The length of the CDR3 is 17 residues. After removal of 4 bases from V and 3 bases from J, the junction contained 11 bases not matched to a gene. Germline assignment: CDR1 SGHRS and CDR2 YFSETQ. The DNA for the CDR3 is TGCGCCAGCAGCCGATCCCCCGGGACTAGCAGCTACAATGAGCAGTTCTTC. Protein product: CASSRSPGTSSYNEQFF.

The chain recombines TRBV2 with TRBJ1-3; the D gene is possibly TRBD1 (6 bases). This CDR3 is 19 amino acids long. The germline V and J ends were trimmed by 6 bases and 4 bases, with 28 bases remaining between them. Germline values: CDR1 SNHLY, CDR2 FYNNEI. This chain's CDR3 is CASRRTAAKQYSSGNTIYF. The CDR3 nucleotides are TGTGCCAGCAGGAGGACAGCGGCCAAGCAATACTCCTCCGGAAACACCATATATTTT.

V is TRBV28 and J is TRBJ2-1; TRBD2 aligns across 12 bases. V was pared by 5 bases and J by 8 bases, with 7 bases of the junction left unmatched. CDR3 length: 15 amino acids. The germline gives CDR1 MDHEN, CDR2 SYDVKM. The DNA of the CDR3 is TGTGCCAGCAGTCGCGGACTAGCGGGATGGCATGAGCAGTTCTTC. It encodes CASSRGLAGWHEQFF.

Here the CDR3 DNA reads TGTGCCAGCAGCTTACCGGATCTTGGGGGGATGAATTCACCCCTCCACTTT. It translates to CASSLPDLGGMNSPLHF. V usage is TRBV7-9 and J usage is TRBJ1-6, with D possibly being TRBD1 (5 bases). Germline V gene data show CDR1 as SEHNR and CDR2 as FQNEAQ (reference sequence). V shed 2 bases and J shed 7 bases, with 18 bases lying between them. The CDR3 extends over 17 amino acids.